The 9 T cell receptor beta chains reported below all come from one sample, sequenced in a study of OX40 agonist ivuxolimab in advanced cancers. Library preparation was by the immunoSEQ multiplex PCR assay. TCRdb stores this immuneACCESS table with in-frame sequences only. Part of the clones is absent; in the studies checked, under half of the shortfall reflects unresolved V genes, and no reason is known for the rest. This sample has about 50,000 clones in its table, and 65% to 85% of those were observed once. More than 1.2% of the sample is in the top ten clones. The material was CD4+ or CD8+ T cells sorted from blood, obtained in a trial of the OX40 agonist ivuxolimab. All receptors come from an adult with an advanced solid tumor such as melanoma, head and neck, liver or kidney cancer.

This chain connects TRBV10-3 to TRBJ1-5, with unresolved D. V dropped 2 bases and J dropped 3 bases, with 5 bases sitting between them. CDR1 and CDR2 from the germline V gene are ENHRY and SYGVKD. This CDR3 has 13 residues. The CDR3 spells CAISEGDNQPQHF. The CDR3 region has the DNA TGTGCCATCAGTGAGGGGGACAATCAGCCCCAGCATTTT.

This chain uses TRBV18 with TRBJ2-7, with TRBD2 identical over 12 bases. The CDR3 has 16 amino acids. Unmatched junction bases numbered 4, after V lost 4 bases and J lost 0 bases. Germline V gene data show CDR1 as KGHSH and CDR2 as LQKENI. The CDR3 reads CASSRPTSGSSYEQYF. In DNA form, the CDR3 reads TGTGCCAGCTCACGCCCGACTAGCGGGAGCTCCTACGAGCAGTACTTC. The whole variable domain, filled in from reference TRBV18 and TRBJ2-7, reads NAGVMQNPRHLVRRRGQEARLRCSPMKGHSHVYWYRQLPEEGLKFMVYLQKENIIDESGMPKERFSAEFPKEGPSILRIQQVVRGDSAAYFCASSRPTSGSSYEQYFGPGTRLTVT.

The chain combines TRBV10-2 with TRBJ2-7, with 8 bases matching TRBD2. The germline CDR1 and CDR2 sequences are WSHSY and SAAADI. The CDR3 consists of 14 residues. V lost 4 bases, J lost 6 bases, and 8 bases stayed unmatched. CDR3 sequence: CASSVTGTRGEQYF. Written as DNA, the CDR3 is TGCGCCAGCAGTGTAACCGGGACTAGGGGCGAGCAGTACTTC.

This chain links TRBV7-3 with TRBJ2-7; TRBD1 matches 9 bases. The CDR3 is 13 amino acids. Germline V gene data show CDR1 as SGHTA and CDR2 as FQGTGA. Trimming took 5 bases from V and 9 from J; bases not matched to a gene: 8. The CDR3 region is CASSPDRGEVQYF. In DNA, the CDR3 is TGTGCCAGCAGCCCGGACAGGGGAGAGGTGCAGTACTTC.

The chain links TRBV29-1 to TRBJ2-5; TRBD1 agrees at 9 bases. The germline gives CDR1 SQVTM, CDR2 ANQGSEA. This CDR3 is 17 amino acids long. With V trimmed by 0 bases and J by 7 bases, 15 bases remained unmatched. This chain's CDR3 is CSVEDSGGLGQGGTQYF. The CDR3 bases are TGCAGCGTTGAAGATTCCGGGGGTTTGGGACAGGGAGGGACCCAGTACTTC. The entire variable domain, with the rest obtained from reference TRBV29-1 and TRBJ2-5, is as follows: SAVISQKPSRDICQRGTSLTIQCQVDSQVTMMFWYRQQPGQSLTLIATANQGSEATYESGFVIDKFPISRPNLTFSTLTVSNMSPEDSSIYLCSVEDSGGLGQGGTQYFGPGTRLLVL.

The CDR3 loop reads CASSLVGQGALYEQYF. The DNA of the CDR3 is TGTGCCAGCAGCTTAGTCGGACAGGGGGCCCTCTACGAGCAGTACTTC. The chain combines TRBV11-2 with TRBJ2-7; TRBD1 matches 11 bases. The V and J ends lost 1 base and 3 bases, in that order; junction bases with no gene match: 5. This CDR3 comprises 16 residues. The V gene's germline CDR1 is SGHAT and CDR2 FQNNGV.

The V gene is TRBV18, the J gene TRBJ2-5; the D is unclear. Between the trimmed V and J ends, which lost 8 bases and 3 bases, there was a span of 4 bases. This CDR3 is 10 amino acids long. Germline V CDR1 and CDR2: KGHSH, LQKENI. DNA for the CDR3: TGTGCCAGCGCAAAAGAGACCCAGTACTTC. This encodes CASAKETQYF. Variable domain in full (rest from reference TRBV18 and TRBJ2-5): NAGVMQNPRHLVRRRGQEARLRCSPMKGHSHVYWYRQLPEEGLKFMVYLQKENIIDESGMPKERFSAEFPKEGPSILRIQQVVRGDSAAYFCASAKETQYFGPGTRLLVL.

The V gene is TRBV5-5, the J gene TRBJ1-4; perhaps TRBD1 as D (5 bases). CDR1 and CDR2 (germline): SGHKS, YYEKEE (reference sequence). The CDR3 is made up of 15 amino acids. V dropped 0 bases and J dropped 0 bases, with 6 bases sitting between them. The CDR3 region is CASSLVTATNEKLFF. CDR3 bases: TGTGCCAGCAGCTTGGTGACAGCAACTAATGAAAAACTGTTTTTT. Looking up the rest from reference TRBV5-5 and TRBJ1-4 gives the full variable domain: DAGVTQSPTHLIKTRGQQVTLRCSPISGHKSVSWYQQVLGQGPQFIFQYYEKEERGRGNFPDRFSARQFPNYSSELNVNALLLGDSALYLCASSLVTATNEKLFFGSGTQLSVL.

Comment on this clone: The junction does not match germline at one end; this may be a read error. The genes are TRBV5-3 and TRBJ1-1, with 7 bases that match TRBD1. TRBV5-3 is flagged as an ORF with uncertain function. The length of the CDR3 is 14 residues. The CDR3 DNA reads TGTGCCAGCAGCTTGGGATACAGGGGCACTGAAGCTTTCTTT. As protein: CASSLGYRGTEAFF.